The 27 T cell receptor beta chains presented below share a single source sample, sequenced in a study of spatial heterogeneity in lung cancer. The time point denotes: sample taken at primary tumor resection. A single record per CDR3 protein comes from TCRdb applying MiXCR to the 5' RACE reads. The sample carries some 37,000 distinct CDR3 sequences, approximately 7.5% recorded once. This specimen consisted of PBMCs, obtained at surgery. Receptors were obtained from a male donor with early-stage non-small cell lung cancer.

The table lists this clonotype with many counts. The chain employs TRBV7-6 and TRBJ1-1; perhaps TRBD1 as D (6 bases). Germline assignment: CDR1 SGHVS and CDR2 FNYEAQ. The V gene lost 2 bases and the J gene lost 11 bases, with 15 bases spanning the gap. This CDR3 is built from 13 residues. The CDR3 region has the DNA TGTGCCAGCAGCTTACAAGGGGGGCCCGACGCTTTCTTT. Its translation: CASSLQGGPDAFF. Filled out from reference TRBV7-6 and TRBJ1-1, the complete variable domain reads GAGVSQSPRYKVTKRGQDVALRCDPISGHVSLYWYRQALGQGPEFLTYFNYEAQQDKSGLPNDRFSAERPEGSISTLTIQRTEQRDSAMYRCASSLQGGPDAFFGQGTRLTVV.

This clonotype was seen at least ten times. The chain has TRBV6-2 or TRBV6-3 and TRBJ1-5; perhaps TRBD1 as D (5 bases). The CDR3 consists of 17 residues. Trimming pared 0 bases from V and 6 bases from J, leaving 18 bases between. Looked up from germline, CDR1 is MNHEY and CDR2 is SVGEGT. The CDR3 protein is CASSYSISRGKGQPQHF. DNA of the CDR3: TGTGCCAGCAGTTACTCGATATCGCGGGGGAAGGGTCAGCCCCAGCATTTT.

The chain carries TRBV27 and TRBJ2-7; TRBD1 matches at 8 bases. Germline V gives CDR1 MNHEY, CDR2 SMNVEV (reference sequence). Germline trimming cut 5 bases from V and 6 bases from J; bases unmatched to any gene: 6. The CDR3 runs 13 residues. CDR3 loop: CASSIRGQGEQYV. The CDR3 bases are TGTGCCAGCAGTATCAGGGGGCAGGGCGAGCAGTACGTC.

In its sample, this clonotype was seen many times. The chain has TRBV12-3 or TRBV12-4 and TRBJ1-1, with unresolved D. The V end was cut by 11 bases, the J end by 2 bases, with 18 bases between. The CDR3 consists of 14 residues. DNA for the CDR3: TGTGCCTCCTGCCCCGCCTCATTTAACACTGAAGCTTTCTTT. It translates to CASCPASFNTEAFF.

Ten or more counts support this clonotype. The chain links TRBV11-2 to TRBJ1-6; D may be TRBD1 (6 bases). Germline V gene data show CDR1 as SGHAT and CDR2 as FQNNGV. The V end lost 5 bases, the J end lost 7 bases, and 15 bases lay between the germline ends. CDR3 length equals 15 residues. CDR3 sequence reads: CASSRSGTRNSPLHF. For the CDR3, the DNA is TGTGCCAGCAGCCGATCTGGGACAAGAAATTCACCCCTCCACTTT.

The CDR3 bases are TGCAGTGCTAGGGGACCCTCCTACAATGAGCAGTTCTTC. Translation: CSARGPSYNEQFF. V gene TRBV20-1 combines with J gene TRBJ2-1, with D perhaps matching TRBD1 or TRBD2 (5 bases each). CDR1 and CDR2 from the germline V gene are DFQATT and SNEGSKA (reference sequence). Trimming shortened V by 3 bases and J by 0 bases, and 6 bases separated the two germline ends. There are 13 residues in the CDR3.

As to this clonotype: A read error may explain this, as a much larger clone is one base away. This chain connects TRBV2 to TRBJ1-2; 7 nucleotides line up with TRBD1. Per germline, CDR1 SNHLY and CDR2 FYNNEI. The ends lost 7 bases at V and 4 bases at J; junction bases unmatched: 9. The CDR3 runs 14 residues. DNA of the CDR3: TGTGCCAGCAACGAACAGGGGATCAGCTATGGCTACACCTTC. This translates into CASNEQGISYGYTF.

The table lists this clonotype with a few counts. This rearrangement joins TRBV6-5 to TRBJ1-5; TRBD1 might be the D (5 bases). V dropped 5 bases and J dropped 2 bases, with 7 bases sitting between them. Per germline, CDR1 MNHEY and CDR2 SVGAGI. The CDR3 has 13 residues. DNA of the CDR3: TGTGCCAGCAGTCCGGGACGCAATCAGCCCCAGCATTTT. Translating it yields CASSPGRNQPQHF.

The rearrangement uses TRBV20-1 and TRBJ1-1, with D perhaps TRBD1 (6 bases). In germline, CDR1 is DFQATT, CDR2 SNEGSKA (reference sequence). V gave up 6 bases and J gave up 3 bases, with 17 bases separating them. The CDR3 loop spans 14 amino acids. The CDR3: CSARPSGADTEAFF. The CDR3 bases are TGCAGTGCCAGGCCATCAGGGGCCGACACTGAAGCTTTCTTT.

In its sample, this clonotype was seen a few times. This chain links TRBV10-3 with TRBJ1-5, with TRBD1 matching over 10 bases. CDR1 is ENHRY, CDR2 SYGVKD, per germline. The CDR3 runs to 14 residues. V lost 5 bases, J lost 5 bases, and 3 bases stayed unmatched. This chain's CDR3 is CAISRDRGDQPQHF. In DNA, the CDR3 is TGTGCCATCAGTCGGGACAGGGGAGATCAGCCCCAGCATTTT.

This clonotype was found many times. V gene TRBV7-2 combines with J gene TRBJ2-5, with 8 bases aligning to TRBD1. The germline gives CDR1 SGHTA, CDR2 FQGNSA. The CDR3 consists of 15 residues. V lost 7 bases to trimming and J lost 7 bases; unmatched junction nucleotides: 14. The CDR3 sequence is CASTNAPTGAGTQYF. Here the CDR3 DNA reads TGTGCCAGCACTAACGCCCCGACAGGGGCTGGGACCCAGTACTTC.

The genes are TRBV7-2 and TRBJ2-2; 14 nucleotides match TRBD2. This CDR3 contains 17 residues. Germline V gene lookup returns CDR1 SGHTA and CDR2 FQGNSA. With V trimmed by 2 bases and J by 7 bases, 6 bases remained unmatched. In DNA form, the CDR3 reads TGTGCCAGCAGCTTAAGAGGACTAGCGGGAGGCTACGGGGAGCTGTTTTTT. Residues: CASSLRGLAGGYGELFF.

The CDR3 loop reads CAISAGDERTEAFF. The CDR3 coding sequence is TGTGCCATCAGTGCAGGGGATGAGAGGACTGAAGCTTTCTTT. This chain links TRBV10-3 with TRBJ1-1; TRBD1 might be the D (6 bases). Germline V gives CDR1 ENHRY, CDR2 SYGVKD. V was trimmed by 4 bases and J by 5 bases, leaving 14 bases between them. CDR3 length: 14 residues.

This clonotype was counted between two and nine times. CDR3 residues: CASSFGLSDTEAFF. CDR3 nucleotide sequence: TGCGCCAGCAGCTTTGGATTGTCGGACACTGAAGCTTTCTTT. This chain links TRBV5-1 with TRBJ1-1, with D unresolved. V lost 2 bases and J 3 bases, leaving 11 bases between the germline ends. CDR1 is SGHRS and CDR2 is YFSETQ in the germline V gene. The CDR3 covers 14 residues.

This clonotype turned up a few times. The chain joins TRBV7-2 to TRBJ2-5; a weak D match, TRBD2 (5 bases). Germline CDR1 SGHTA, CDR2 FQGNSA. V was shortened by 1 base and J by 2 bases, with 11 bases between the two germline ends. The CDR3 runs 15 residues. CDR3 nucleotide sequence: TGTGCCAGCAGCTTAGGCACGGGGTTTCAAGAGACCCAGTACTTC. Translating gives CASSLGTGFQETQYF.

There are many counts of this clonotype. V and J are TRBV7-3 and TRBJ2-6; D call uncertain. Trimming took 5 bases from V and 0 from J, leaving 8 bases between them. Germline CDR1 and CDR2: SGHTA and FQGTGA. The CDR3 is 15 amino acids. The CDR3 bases are TGTGCCAGCAGCCCCCCGGGCTCTGGGGCCAACGTCCTGACTTTC. It translates to CASSPPGSGANVLTF.

This chain uses TRBV7-9 with TRBJ1-1; TRBD1 is a possible D gene (5 bases). Germline CDR1 SEHNR, CDR2 FQNEAQ (reference sequence). This CDR3 spans 15 amino acids. V lost 1 base to trimming and J lost 4 bases, with 13 bases between them. This CDR3 is CASSLVRQGGTEAFF. The DNA of the CDR3 is TGTGCCAGCAGCTTAGTTCGGCAGGGAGGCACTGAAGCTTTCTTT.

This clonotype was found many times. The rearrangement joins TRBV23-1 to TRBJ2-7; unclear D gene. TRBV23-1 is sorted into the ORF group, with uncertain function. The V and J ends lost 0 bases and 0 bases respectively, with 12 bases between them. The CDR3 has 16 residues. The CDR3 loop reads CASSQSASSSSYEQYV. CDR3 sequence (DNA): TGCGCCAGCAGTCAATCGGCCAGCTCAAGCTCCTACGAGCAGTACGTC.

This clonotype was counted between two and nine times. The chain recombines TRBV29-1 with TRBJ2-7, with 9 bases matching TRBD1. CDR3 length equals 11 residues. Germline CDR1 and CDR2: SQVTM and ANQGSEA. The J segment lost 5 bases and the V segment lost 6 bases, leaving 2 bases of the junction unmatched. Here the CDR3 reads CSVRQGDEQYV. CDR3 DNA: TGCAGCGTACGACAGGGGGACGAGCAGTACGTC.

This clonotype was seen a handful of times. This chain connects TRBV10-3 to TRBJ1-1; maybe TRBD1 (5 bases). Germline CDR1 and CDR2: ENHRY and SYGVKD. There are 14 residues in the CDR3. The germline V and J ends were trimmed by 0 bases and 10 bases, with 15 bases remaining between them. The CDR3 coding sequence is TGTGCCATCAGTGAGTCCGGGACTCCTGATCGAGCTTTCTTT. As protein: CAISESGTPDRAFF.

The chain's CDR3 is CASSQGSGSSTDTQYF. The CDR3 DNA is TGCGCCAGCAGCCAAGGCTCCGGTTCTAGCACAGATACGCAGTATTTT. The chain has TRBV4-1 and TRBJ2-3, with D hard to call. Per germline, CDR1 MGHRA and CDR2 YSYEKL. Between the trimmed V and J ends, which lost 1 base and 0 bases, there was a span of 11 bases. CDR3 size: 16 residues.

This clonotype was seen repeatedly, ten times or more. V and J are TRBV28 and TRBJ1-1, with D tentatively TRBD1 (5 bases). The germline V gene encodes CDR1 MDHEN and CDR2 SYDVKM. There are 14 residues in the CDR3. Trimming left V 5 bases short and J 4 bases short, with 14 bases between. CDR3 in DNA: TGTGCCAGCAGTCCGGCAGGGAGGGCCACTGAAGCTTTCTTT. Protein product: CASSPAGRATEAFF.

This chain links TRBV5-8 with TRBJ2-7; weak D call: TRBD2 (6 bases). Looked up from germline, CDR1 is SGHTS and CDR2 is YDEGEE. The CDR3 extends over 17 amino acids. Trimming stripped 0 bases from V and 9 bases from J, with 25 bases between. CDR3 region: CASSLAPLGAGAFGQYV. CDR3 DNA: TGTGCCAGCAGCTTGGCACCTCTAGGAGCGGGTGCTTTCGGGCAGTACGTC.

This clonotype was seen at least ten times. The CDR3 sequence: CASTEQGPGTEAFF. The CDR3 region has the DNA TGTGCCAGCACCGAACAGGGGCCGGGCACTGAAGCTTTCTTT. The genes are TRBV7-6 and TRBJ1-1; TRBD1 agrees at 7 bases. Germline V gives CDR1 SGHVS, CDR2 FNYEAQ. V shed 7 bases and J 4 bases; nucleotides not matched to a gene: 9. The CDR3 runs 14 residues.

This clonotype was detected a few times. V usage is TRBV5-5 and J usage is TRBJ2-1; 7 nucleotides line up with TRBD1. This CDR3 comprises 18 residues. CDR1 SGHKS and CDR2 YYEKEE come from the germline V gene (reference sequence). V was pared by 5 bases and J by 4 bases, with 18 bases of the junction left unmatched. The CDR3 is CASSLTPYPGQSYNEQFF. CDR3 nucleotide sequence: TGTGCCAGCAGTTTGACGCCCTACCCGGGACAGTCGTACAATGAGCAGTTCTTC.

In its sample, this clonotype was seen many times. The rearrangement uses TRBV11-2 and TRBJ2-2; a possible D gene is TRBD2 (6 bases). V dropped 4 bases and J dropped 6 bases, with 24 bases sitting between them. The germline CDR1 and CDR2 sequences are SGHAT and FQNNGV. The CDR3 has 18 amino acids. CDR3 sequence (DNA): TGTGCCAGCAGCTACAATCAGGGTCGGAAGGGAGGCGCCGGGGAGCTGTTTTTT. It is translated as CASSYNQGRKGGAGELFF.

This clonotype was recorded many times. The chain joins TRBV12-3 or TRBV12-4 to TRBJ2-7, with TRBD1 identical over 9 bases. The length of the CDR3 is 13 residues. V lost 5 bases, J lost 6 bases, and 5 bases stayed unmatched. The CDR3 sequence: CASSRTGVAEQYV. The DNA for the CDR3 is TGTGCCAGCAGTCGGACAGGGGTGGCCGAGCAGTACGTC.